Listed below are T cell receptor beta chains from one sample, sequenced in a study of T cell responses to AZD1222 COVID-19 vaccine. Generated by immunoSEQ multiplex PCR, the TCRdb table keeps only in-frame clones and is missing some. This table has over 150,000 clones, 70% to 90% appearing once. Sequenced here: peripheral blood, sampled 28 days after the second AZD1222 dose. Every receptor here comes from an adult who received the AZD1222 COVID-19 vaccine. Each CDR3 is given with its conserved first and last residue. The order of the fields is CDR3 protein, CDR3 DNA, J gene, V gene, D gene, clone size. The D gene is left open where the match is weak. Clone size is shown for a subset of rows, as once, few, many or a class of expanded clone.

CDR3: CASSSTGLAPLHF; DNA: TGTGCCAGCAGCTCGACAGGGCTTGCACCCCTCCACTTT; J: TRBJ1-6; V: TRBV11-1; D: TRBD1; size: -
CDR3: CASSVGGTIREMGYTF; DNA: TGTGCCAGCAGCGTAGGGGGGACCATTCGGGAAATGGGCTACACCTTC; J: TRBJ1-2; V: TRBV9; D: -; size: -
CDR3: CASSHPKTGGISNTEAFF; DNA: TGTGCCAGCAGCCACCCCAAGACAGGGGGCATCTCCAACACTGAAGCTTTCTTT; J: TRBJ1-1; V: TRBV7-6; D: TRBD1; size: -
CDR3: CAISGDRGNQPQHF; DNA: TGTGCCATCAGTGGCGACAGGGGCAATCAGCCCCAGCATTTT; J: TRBJ1-5; V: TRBV10-3; D: TRBD1; size: -
CDR3: CASASRGVSSGNTIYF; DNA: TGCGCCAGCGCAAGTCGTGGGGTTAGTTCTGGAAACACCATATATTTT; J: TRBJ1-3; V: TRBV5-1; D: -; size: -
CDR3: CASSLGGDRYGYTF; DNA: TGTGCCAGCAGCTTAGGGGGGGACCGATATGGCTACACCTTC; J: TRBJ1-2; V: TRBV7-2; D: -; size: once
CDR3: CASKRGNTEAFF; DNA: TGCGCCAGCAAACGGGGGAACACTGAAGCTTTCTTT; J: TRBJ1-1; V: TRBV10-2; D: -; size: -
CDR3: CASSAPTFDNEQFF; DNA: TGCGCCAGCAGCGCTCCTACCTTTGACAATGAGCAGTTCTTC; J: TRBJ2-1; V: TRBV5-1; D: -; size: -
CDR3: CASSLLRGDNQPQHF; DNA: TGTGCCAGCAGCTTGTTGAGGGGGGACAATCAGCCCCAGCATTTT; J: TRBJ1-5; V: TRBV5-6; D: -; size: -
CDR3: CASSLSGGRFINSPLHF; DNA: TGTGCCAGCAGCTTGTCTGGGGGCAGATTTATAAATTCACCCCTCCACTTT; J: TRBJ1-6; V: TRBV5-4; D: -; size: -
CDR3: CASSFKTGGVQNEQFF; DNA: TGCGCCAGCAGCTTTAAGACAGGGGGCGTACAAAATGAGCAGTTCTTC; J: TRBJ2-1; V: TRBV5-1; D: TRBD1; size: -
CDR3: CASSRGLGGYTF; DNA: TGTGCCAGCAGTCGGGGACTGGGGGGCTACACCTTC; J: TRBJ1-2; V: TRBV6-5; D: -; size: -
CDR3: CASSFDQGVGELFF; DNA: TGTGCCAGCAGCTTCGACCAGGGGGTAGGGGAGCTGTTTTTT; J: TRBJ2-2; V: TRBV11-1; D: TRBD1; size: -
CDR3: CASRVHRDRGDSPLHF; DNA: TGTGCCAGCAGGGTTCACCGGGACAGGGGAGATTCACCCCTCCACTTT; J: TRBJ1-6; V: TRBV2; D: TRBD1; size: -
CDR3: CASSLALRGNSYEQYF; DNA: TGCGCCAGCAGCTTGGCCCTCCGGGGTAACTCCTACGAGCAGTACTTC; J: TRBJ2-7; V: TRBV5-1; D: -; size: -
CDR3: CASRHASNSNQPQHF; DNA: TGTGCCAGCAGACATGCCAGTAATAGCAATCAGCCCCAGCATTTT; J: TRBJ1-5; V: TRBV6-5; D: -; size: once